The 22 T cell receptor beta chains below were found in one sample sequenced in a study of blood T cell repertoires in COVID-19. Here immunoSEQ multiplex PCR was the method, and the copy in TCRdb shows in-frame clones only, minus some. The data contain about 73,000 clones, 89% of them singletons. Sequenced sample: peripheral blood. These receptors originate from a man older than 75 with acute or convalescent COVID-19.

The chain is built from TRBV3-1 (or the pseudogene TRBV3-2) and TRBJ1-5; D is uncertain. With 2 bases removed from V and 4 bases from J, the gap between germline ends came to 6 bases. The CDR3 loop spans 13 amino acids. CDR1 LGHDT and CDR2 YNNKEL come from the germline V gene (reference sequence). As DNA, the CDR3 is TGTGCCAGCAGCCAAAGGAGGAATCAGCCCCAGCATTTT. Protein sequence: CASSQRRNQPQHF.

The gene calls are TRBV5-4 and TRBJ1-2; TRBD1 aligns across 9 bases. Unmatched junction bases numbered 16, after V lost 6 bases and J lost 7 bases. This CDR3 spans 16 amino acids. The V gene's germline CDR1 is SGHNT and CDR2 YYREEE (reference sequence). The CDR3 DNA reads TGTGCCAGCAATAACATTCCGCGGCGGACAGGGGCTGGCTACACCTTC. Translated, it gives CASNNIPRRTGAGYTF.

This chain's CDR3 is CASIERGQGNQPQHF. The CDR3 DNA follows: TGTGCCAGTATCGAGAGGGGGCAAGGCAATCAGCCCCAGCATTTT. This chain joins TRBV19 and TRBJ1-5; 7 nucleotides line up with TRBD1. Germline-derived CDR1 and CDR2 are LNHDA and SQIVND (reference sequence). This CDR3 is 15 amino acids long. V was pared by 7 bases and J by 2 bases, with 8 bases of the junction left unmatched.

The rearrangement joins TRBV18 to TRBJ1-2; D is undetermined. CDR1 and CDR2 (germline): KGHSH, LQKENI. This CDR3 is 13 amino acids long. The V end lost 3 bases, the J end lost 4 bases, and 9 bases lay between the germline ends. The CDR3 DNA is TGTGCCAGCTCACCCACGGGAATCTATGGCTACACCTTC. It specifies CASSPTGIYGYTF.

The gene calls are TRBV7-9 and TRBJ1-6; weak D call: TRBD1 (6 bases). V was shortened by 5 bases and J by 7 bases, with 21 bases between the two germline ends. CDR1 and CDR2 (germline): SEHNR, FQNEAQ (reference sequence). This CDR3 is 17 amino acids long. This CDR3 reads CASSPQGRASENSPLHF. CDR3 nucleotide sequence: TGTGCCAGCAGCCCCCAGGGGCGGGCTTCGGAGAATTCACCCCTCCACTTT.

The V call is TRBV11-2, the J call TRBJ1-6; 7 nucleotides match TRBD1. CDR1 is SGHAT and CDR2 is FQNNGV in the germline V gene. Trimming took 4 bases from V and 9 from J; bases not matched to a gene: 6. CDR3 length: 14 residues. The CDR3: CASSYQTGPSPLHF. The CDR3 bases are TGTGCCAGCAGCTACCAGACAGGGCCTTCACCCCTCCACTTT.

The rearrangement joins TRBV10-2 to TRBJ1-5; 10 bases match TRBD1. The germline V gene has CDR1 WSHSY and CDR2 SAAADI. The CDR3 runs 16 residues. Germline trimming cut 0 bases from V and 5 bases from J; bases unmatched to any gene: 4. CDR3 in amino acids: CASSESDRGWYQPQHF. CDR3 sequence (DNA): TGCGCCAGCAGTGAGTCGGACAGGGGGTGGTATCAGCCCCAGCATTTT.

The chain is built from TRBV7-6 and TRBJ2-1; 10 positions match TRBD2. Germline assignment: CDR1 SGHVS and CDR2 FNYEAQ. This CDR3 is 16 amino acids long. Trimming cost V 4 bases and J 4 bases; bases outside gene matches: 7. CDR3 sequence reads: CASSSRSSGGYNEQFF. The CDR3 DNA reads TGTGCCAGCAGCTCCCGCTCTAGCGGGGGTTACAATGAGCAGTTCTTC.

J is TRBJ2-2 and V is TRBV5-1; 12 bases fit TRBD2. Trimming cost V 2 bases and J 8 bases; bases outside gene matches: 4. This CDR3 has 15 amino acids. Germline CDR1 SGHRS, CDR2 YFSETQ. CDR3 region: CASSLTTSGSGELFF. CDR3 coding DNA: TGCGCCAGCAGCTTAACGACTAGCGGGAGTGGGGAGCTGTTTTTT.

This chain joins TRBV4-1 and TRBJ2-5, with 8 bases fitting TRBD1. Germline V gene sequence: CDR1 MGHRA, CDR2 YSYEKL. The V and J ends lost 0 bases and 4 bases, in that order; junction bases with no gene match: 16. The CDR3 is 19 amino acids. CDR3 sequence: CASSQEKWGVADRGETQYF. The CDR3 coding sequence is TGCGCCAGCAGCCAAGAAAAATGGGGGGTGGCCGACAGGGGAGAGACCCAGTACTTC.

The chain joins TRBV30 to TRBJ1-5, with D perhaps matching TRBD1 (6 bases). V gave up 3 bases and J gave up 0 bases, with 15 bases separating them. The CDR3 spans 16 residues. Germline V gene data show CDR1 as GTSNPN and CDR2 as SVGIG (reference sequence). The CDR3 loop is CAWRTPGEGSNQPQHF. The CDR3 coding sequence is TGTGCCTGGAGGACCCCAGGGGAAGGTAGCAATCAGCCCCAGCATTTT.

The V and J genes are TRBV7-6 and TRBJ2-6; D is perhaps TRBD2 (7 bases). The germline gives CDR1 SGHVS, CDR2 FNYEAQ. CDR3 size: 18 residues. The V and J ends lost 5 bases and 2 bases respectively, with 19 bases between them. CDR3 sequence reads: CASSPGRGRMTGANVLTF. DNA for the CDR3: TGTGCCAGCAGCCCAGGGCGGGGGCGCATGACTGGGGCCAACGTCCTGACTTTC.

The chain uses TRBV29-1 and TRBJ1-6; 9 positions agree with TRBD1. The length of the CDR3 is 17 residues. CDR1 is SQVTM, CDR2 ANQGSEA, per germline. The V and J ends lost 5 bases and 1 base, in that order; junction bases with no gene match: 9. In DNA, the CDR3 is TGCAGCGTTTGCGGGACAGGGCGTGGGTCCTATAATTCACCCCTCCACTTT. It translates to CSVCGTGRGSYNSPLHF.

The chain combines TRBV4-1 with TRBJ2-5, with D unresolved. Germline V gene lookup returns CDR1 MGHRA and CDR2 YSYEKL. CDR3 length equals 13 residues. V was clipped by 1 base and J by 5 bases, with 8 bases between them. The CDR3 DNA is TGCGCCAGCAGCCAAGGGCTGCGGGAGACCCAGTACTTC. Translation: CASSQGLRETQYF.

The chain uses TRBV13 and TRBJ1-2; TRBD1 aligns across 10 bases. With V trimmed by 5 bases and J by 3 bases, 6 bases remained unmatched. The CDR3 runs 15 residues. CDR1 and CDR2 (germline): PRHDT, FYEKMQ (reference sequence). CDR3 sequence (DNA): TGTGCCAGCAGCCCCCGACAGGGGGCGGACTATGGCTACACCTTC. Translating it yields CASSPRQGADYGYTF.

CDR3 DNA: TGTGCCAGCAGTTGGACAGAAGAGACCCAGTACTTC. This sequence encodes CASSWTEETQYF. V usage is TRBV2 and J usage is TRBJ2-5; D perhaps matches TRBD1 (6 bases). CDR1 is SNHLY, CDR2 FYNNEI, per germline. CDR3 size: 12 residues. V gave up 5 bases and J gave up 3 bases, with 7 bases separating them.

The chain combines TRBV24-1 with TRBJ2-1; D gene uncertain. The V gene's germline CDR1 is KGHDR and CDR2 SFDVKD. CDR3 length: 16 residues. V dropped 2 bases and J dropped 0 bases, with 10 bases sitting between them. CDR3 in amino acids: CATSDSSVNSYNEQFF. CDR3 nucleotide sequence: TGTGCCACCAGTGATTCCAGCGTCAACTCCTACAATGAGCAGTTCTTC.

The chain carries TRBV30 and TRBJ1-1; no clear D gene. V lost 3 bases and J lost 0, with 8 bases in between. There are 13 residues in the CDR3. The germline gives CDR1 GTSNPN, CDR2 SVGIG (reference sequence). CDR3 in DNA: TGTGCCTGGAGAACAATCATGAACACTGAAGCTTTCTTT. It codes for CAWRTIMNTEAFF. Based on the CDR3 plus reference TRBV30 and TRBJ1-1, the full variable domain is SQTIHQWPATLVQPVGSPLSLECTVEGTSNPNLYWYRQAAGRGLQLLFYSVGIGQISSEVPQNLSASRPQDRQFILSSKKLLLSDSGFYLCAWRTIMNTEAFFGQGTRLTVV.

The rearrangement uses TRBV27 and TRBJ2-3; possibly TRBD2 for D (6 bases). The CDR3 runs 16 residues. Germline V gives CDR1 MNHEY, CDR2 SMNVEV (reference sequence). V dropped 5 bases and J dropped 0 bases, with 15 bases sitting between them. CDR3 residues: CASSGRRGNSTDTQYF. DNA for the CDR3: TGTGCCAGCAGTGGGCGACGGGGGAATAGCACAGATACGCAGTATTTT.

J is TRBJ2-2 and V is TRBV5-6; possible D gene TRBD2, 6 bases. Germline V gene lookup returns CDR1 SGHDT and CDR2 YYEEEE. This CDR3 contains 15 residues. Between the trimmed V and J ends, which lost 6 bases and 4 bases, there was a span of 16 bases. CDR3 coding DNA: TGTGCCAGCAAGGTTGTCGGGAGTCCCACCGGGGAGCTGTTTTTT. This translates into CASKVVGSPTGELFF.

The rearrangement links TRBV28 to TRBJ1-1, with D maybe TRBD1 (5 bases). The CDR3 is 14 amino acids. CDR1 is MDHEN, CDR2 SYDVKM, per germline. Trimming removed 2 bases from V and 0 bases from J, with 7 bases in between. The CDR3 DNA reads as TGTGCCAGCAGTTTAACGGGGGTGAACACTGAAGCTTTCTTT. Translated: CASSLTGVNTEAFF.

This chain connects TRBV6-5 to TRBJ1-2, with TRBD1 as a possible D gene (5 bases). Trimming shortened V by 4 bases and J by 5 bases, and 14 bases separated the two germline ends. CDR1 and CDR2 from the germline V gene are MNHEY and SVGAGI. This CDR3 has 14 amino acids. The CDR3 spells CASSSAGGRYGYTF. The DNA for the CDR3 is TGTGCCAGCAGTTCCGCCGGGGGGAGATATGGCTACACCTTC.